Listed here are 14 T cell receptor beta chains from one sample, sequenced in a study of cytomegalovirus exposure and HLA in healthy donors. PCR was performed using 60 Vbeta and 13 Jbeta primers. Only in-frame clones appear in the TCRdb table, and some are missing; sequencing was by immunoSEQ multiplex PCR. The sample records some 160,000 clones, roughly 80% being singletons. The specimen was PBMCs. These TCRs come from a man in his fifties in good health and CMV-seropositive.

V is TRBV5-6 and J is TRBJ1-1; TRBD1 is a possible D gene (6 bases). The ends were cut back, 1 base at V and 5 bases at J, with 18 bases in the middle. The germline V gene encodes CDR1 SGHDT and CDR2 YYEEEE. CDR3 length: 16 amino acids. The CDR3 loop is CASSLIARGRGTEAFF. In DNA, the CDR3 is TGTGCCAGCAGCTTGATTGCTCGAGGAAGGGGGACTGAAGCTTTCTTT.

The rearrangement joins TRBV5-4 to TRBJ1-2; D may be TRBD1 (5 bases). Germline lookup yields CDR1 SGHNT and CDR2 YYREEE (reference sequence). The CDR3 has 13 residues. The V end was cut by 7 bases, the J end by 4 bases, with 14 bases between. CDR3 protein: CASLGAGPYGYTF. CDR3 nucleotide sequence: TGTGCCAGCTTAGGGGCAGGACCCTATGGCTACACCTTC.

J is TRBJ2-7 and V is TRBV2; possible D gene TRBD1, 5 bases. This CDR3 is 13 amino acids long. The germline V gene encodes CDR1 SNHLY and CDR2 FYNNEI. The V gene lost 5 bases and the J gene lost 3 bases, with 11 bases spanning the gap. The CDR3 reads CASSPGINYEQYF. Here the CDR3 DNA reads TGTGCCAGCAGTCCAGGGATTAACTACGAGCAGTACTTC.

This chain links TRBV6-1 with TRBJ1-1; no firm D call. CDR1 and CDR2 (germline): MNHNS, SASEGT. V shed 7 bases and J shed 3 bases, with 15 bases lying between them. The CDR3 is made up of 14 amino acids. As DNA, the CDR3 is TGTGCCAGCACCCTAACGGTGGTTGACACTGAAGCTTTCTTT. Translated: CASTLTVVDTEAFF.

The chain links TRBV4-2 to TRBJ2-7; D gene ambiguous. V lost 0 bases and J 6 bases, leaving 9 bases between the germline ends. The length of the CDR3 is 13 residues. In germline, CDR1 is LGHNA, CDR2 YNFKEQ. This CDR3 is CASSQDLPSEQYF. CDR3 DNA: TGTGCCAGCAGCCAAGATCTCCCCTCCGAGCAGTACTTC.

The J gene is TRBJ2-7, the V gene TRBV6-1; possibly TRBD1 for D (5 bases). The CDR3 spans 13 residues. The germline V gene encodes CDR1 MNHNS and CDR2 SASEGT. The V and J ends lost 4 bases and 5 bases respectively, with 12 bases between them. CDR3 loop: CASSGQGRNEQYF. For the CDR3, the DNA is TGTGCCAGCAGTGGGCAGGGTAGGAACGAGCAGTACTTC.

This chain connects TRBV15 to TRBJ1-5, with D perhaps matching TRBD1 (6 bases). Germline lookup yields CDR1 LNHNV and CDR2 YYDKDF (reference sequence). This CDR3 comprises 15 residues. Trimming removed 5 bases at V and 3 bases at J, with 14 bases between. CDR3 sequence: CATSASGTNNQPQHF. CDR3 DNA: TGTGCCACCAGCGCCTCCGGGACAAACAATCAGCCCCAGCATTTT.

The CDR3 DNA reads as TGTGCCAGCAGTGAAGCCAGGGGCGCCTACAATGAGCAGTTCTTC. Translation: CASSEARGAYNEQFF. The rearrangement uses TRBV6-1 and TRBJ2-1; maybe TRBD1 (6 bases). CDR3 length equals 15 residues. From germline, CDR1 is MNHNS and CDR2 SASEGT. Trimming took 0 bases from V and 2 from J, leaving 8 bases between them.

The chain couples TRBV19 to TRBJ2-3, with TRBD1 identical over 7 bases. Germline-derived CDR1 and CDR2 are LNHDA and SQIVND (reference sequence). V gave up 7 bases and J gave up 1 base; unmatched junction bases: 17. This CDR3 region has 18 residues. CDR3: CASNEGAGITDRTDTQYF. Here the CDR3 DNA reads TGTGCCAGTAATGAGGGGGCGGGCATTACCGACCGCACAGATACGCAGTATTTT.

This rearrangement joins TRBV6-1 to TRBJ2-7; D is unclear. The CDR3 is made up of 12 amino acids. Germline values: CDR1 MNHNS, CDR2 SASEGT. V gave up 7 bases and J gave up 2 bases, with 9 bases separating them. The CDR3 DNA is TGTGCCAGCAAGCGAGTTGCCTACGAGCAGTACTTC. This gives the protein CASKRVAYEQYF.

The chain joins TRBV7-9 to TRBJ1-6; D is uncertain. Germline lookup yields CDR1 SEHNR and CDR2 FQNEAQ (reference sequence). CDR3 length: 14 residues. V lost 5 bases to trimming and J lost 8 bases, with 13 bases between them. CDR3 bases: TGTGCCAGCAGCCCCTTGGGGAGGGATTCACCCCTCCACTTT. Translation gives CASSPLGRDSPLHF.

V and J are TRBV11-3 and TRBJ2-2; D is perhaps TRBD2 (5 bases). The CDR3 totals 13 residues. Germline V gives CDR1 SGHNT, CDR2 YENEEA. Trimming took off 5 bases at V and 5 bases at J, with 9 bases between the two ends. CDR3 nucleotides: TGTGCCAGCAGCCCTCCGGGGACCGGGGAGCTGTTTTTT. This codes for CASSPPGTGELFF.

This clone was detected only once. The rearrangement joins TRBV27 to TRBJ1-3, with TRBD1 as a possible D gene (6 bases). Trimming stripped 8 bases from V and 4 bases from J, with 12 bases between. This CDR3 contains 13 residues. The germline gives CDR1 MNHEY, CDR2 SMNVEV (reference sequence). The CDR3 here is CASAQGYGNTIYF. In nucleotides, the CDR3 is TGTGCCAGCGCTCAGGGGTACGGAAACACCATATATTTT.

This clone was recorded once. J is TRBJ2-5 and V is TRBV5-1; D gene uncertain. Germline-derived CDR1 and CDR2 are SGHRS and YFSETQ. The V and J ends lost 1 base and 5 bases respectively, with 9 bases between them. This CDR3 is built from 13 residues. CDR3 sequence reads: CASSLTLGETQYF. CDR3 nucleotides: TGCGCCAGCAGCTTGACCCTAGGCGAGACCCAGTACTTC.